Each of the 27 T cell receptor beta chains below was sequenced from the same sample in a study of T cells in Graves' hyperthyroidism and ophthalmopathy. Amplified TCR beta CDR3 regions derived from RNA transcripts. The HTBI primer set drove a first-round RT-PCR of the TCR CDR3. TCRdb processed the multiplex PCR reads anew with MiXCR; each CDR3 protein has one entry. This table holds 400,000 to 600,000 distinct CDR3 sequences, 20% found once. Material: blood. Every receptor here comes from a man between 18 and 35 years old with Graves' hyperthyroidism.

This clonotype was picked up many times. The chain links TRBV18 to TRBJ2-5, with 9 bases matching TRBD2. The CDR3 consists of 15 residues. Germline V gene data show CDR1 as KGHSH and CDR2 as LQKENI. V trimming: 3 bases; J trimming: 0 bases; junction bases outside the gene matches: 2. The CDR3, as DNA: TGTGCCAGCTCACCCCTAGCGGGGTACCAAGAGACCCAGTACTTC. This codes for CASSPLAGYQETQYF.

The genes are TRBV11-1 and TRBJ2-2; D possibly corresponds to TRBD1 (6 bases). The V gene's germline CDR1 is SGHAT and CDR2 FQDESV (reference sequence). Trimming cost V 2 bases and J 2 bases, with 12 bases left between them. This CDR3 spans 16 amino acids. CDR3 amino acids: CASSLKYRDNTGELFF. The CDR3 nucleotides are TGTGCCAGCAGCTTAAAGTACAGGGACAACACCGGGGAGCTGTTTTTT.

This rearrangement joins TRBV7-2 to TRBJ1-2, with 7 positions matching TRBD1. CDR1 is SGHTA and CDR2 is FQGNSA in the germline V gene. This CDR3 has 15 residues. The trim removed 5 bases at V and 0 bases at J, leaving 6 bases unmatched. The DNA for the CDR3 is TGTGCCAGCAGCGAAAACAGGGGAGCTAACTATGGCTACACCTTC. The encoded protein is CASSENRGANYGYTF.

In this sample, this clonotype turned up many times. CDR3 sequence: CASSIFRGAEAFF. CDR3 nucleotides: TGTGCCAGTAGTATTTTTAGAGGAGCTGAAGCTTTCTTT. The chain has TRBV19 and TRBJ1-1; D is uncertain. The CDR3 extends over 13 amino acids. Trimming removed 3 bases from V and 6 bases from J, with 11 bases in between. Germline V CDR1 and CDR2: LNHDA, SQIVND (reference sequence).

This clonotype was seen a handful of times. This chain joins TRBV6-1 and TRBJ2-7; 7 bases fit TRBD2. The CDR3 has 15 residues. The ends lost 5 bases at V and 4 bases at J; junction bases unmatched: 11. The germline V gene encodes CDR1 MNHNS and CDR2 SASEGT. CDR3 sequence reads: CASSPSFAGVYEQYF. The CDR3, as DNA: TGTGCCAGCAGTCCATCGTTTGCGGGGGTATACGAGCAGTACTTC.

This clonotype has a count of ten or more. The CDR3: CSARDRAGGLGNTEAFF. CDR3 DNA sequence: TGCAGTGCTAGAGATAGGGCAGGGGGCTTAGGGAACACTGAAGCTTTCTTT. The chain couples TRBV20-1 to TRBJ1-1; TRBD1 matches 8 bases. The CDR3 loop spans 17 amino acids. Germline V CDR1 and CDR2: DFQATT, SNEGSKA (reference sequence). V trimming: 0 bases; J trimming: 1 base; junction bases outside the gene matches: 10.

This clonotype occurred many times. V usage is TRBV27 and J usage is TRBJ1-2; TRBD1 is a possible D gene (5 bases). V was trimmed by 5 bases and J by 4 bases, leaving 14 bases between them. The CDR3 runs 14 residues. CDR1 and CDR2 (germline): MNHEY, SMNVEV (reference sequence). The CDR3 DNA reads TGTGCCAGCAGTCCCGGGGCCGGACGCTATGGCTACACCTTC. It codes for CASSPGAGRYGYTF.

This clonotype was picked up many times. The chain combines TRBV5-4 with TRBJ2-7, with D possibly being TRBD1 (6 bases). The length of the CDR3 is 17 residues. Germline CDR1 SGHNT, CDR2 YYREEE (reference sequence). The V end was cut by 0 bases, the J end by 2 bases, with 18 bases between. The CDR3 protein is CASSLAGNTGKTYEQYF. Here the CDR3 DNA reads TGTGCCAGCAGCTTGGCGGGGAATACAGGGAAAACCTACGAGCAGTACTTC. The full variable domain, with the rest looked up from reference TRBV5-4 and TRBJ2-7, is ETGVTQSPTHLIKTRGQQVTLRCSSQSGHNTVSWYQQALGQGPQFIFQYYREEENGRGNFPPRFSGLQFPNYSSELNVNALELDDSALYLCASSLAGNTGKTYEQYFGPGTRLTVT.

The chain recombines TRBV12-3 or TRBV12-4 with TRBJ1-1; D not resolved. CDR3 size: 14 residues. Trimming removed 4 bases at V and 3 bases at J, with 12 bases between. The CDR3 DNA follows: TGTGCCAGCAGTTACGGCCCAAGGCACACTGAAGCTTTCTTT. This encodes CASSYGPRHTEAFF.

The chain recombines TRBV6-2 or TRBV6-3 with TRBJ2-4; D is undetermined. The CDR3 loop spans 15 amino acids. Looked up from germline, CDR1 is MNHEY and CDR2 is SVGEGT. The V and J ends lost 7 bases and 0 bases respectively, with 13 bases between them. The CDR3 spells CASMSEQLAKNIQYF. CDR3 coding DNA: TGTGCCAGCATGTCGGAACAACTAGCCAAAAACATTCAGTACTTC.

This clonotype came up many times. V is TRBV6-1 and J is TRBJ1-2; a possible D gene is TRBD1 (6 bases). CDR3 length: 14 amino acids. V shed 8 bases and J shed 8 bases, with 21 bases lying between them. Per the germline V gene, CDR1 is MNHNS and CDR2 is SASEGT. CDR3 in amino acids: CASVGDTPIMGYTF. CDR3 in DNA: TGTGCCAGCGTAGGGGACACCCCGATTATGGGCTACACCTTC.

At least ten counts were recorded for this clonotype. The V gene is TRBV19, the J gene TRBJ1-2; unclear D gene. The V end was cut by 7 bases, the J end by 4 bases, with 10 bases between. The CDR3 covers 12 residues. Germline values: CDR1 LNHDA, CDR2 SQIVND (reference sequence). This CDR3 reads CASIGPGYGYTF. The CDR3 DNA is TGTGCCAGTATTGGCCCGGGCTATGGCTACACCTTC.

CDR3 residues: CSVGDDQPQHF. The CDR3 DNA sequence: TGCAGCGTTGGGGACGATCAGCCCCAGCATTTT. This chain joins TRBV29-1 and TRBJ1-5; a possible D gene is TRBD1 (5 bases). The ends were cut back, 4 bases at V and 5 bases at J, with 6 bases in the middle. The CDR3 has 11 amino acids. Germline V lookup: CDR1 SQVTM, CDR2 ANQGSEA.

This clonotype was detected many times. The V and J genes are TRBV6-5 and TRBJ2-7, with D unclear. This CDR3 contains 12 residues. Trimming stripped 4 bases from V and 6 bases from J, with 10 bases between. Germline CDR1 MNHEY, CDR2 SVGAGI. Here the CDR3 reads CASSSLTPEQYF. DNA of the CDR3: TGTGCCAGCAGTTCCCTTACTCCCGAGCAGTACTTC.

This clonotype showed up many times. V is TRBV12-3 or TRBV12-4 and J is TRBJ1-1; D gene unclear. This CDR3 contains 15 residues. Trimming cost V 5 bases and J 0 bases, with 13 bases left between them. The CDR3 DNA follows: TGTGCCAGCAGTCCCAGAGTGGGTGTGAACACTGAAGCTTTCTTT. Protein sequence: CASSPRVGVNTEAFF.

J is TRBJ2-7 and V is TRBV11-2; D is possibly TRBD2 (7 bases). The ends were cut back, 4 bases at V and 0 bases at J, with 16 bases in the middle. Germline-derived CDR1 and CDR2 are SGHAT and FQNNGV. The CDR3 sequence is 16 residues long. The CDR3 loop is CASSWGGGLSSYEQYF. CDR3 in DNA: TGTGCCAGCAGCTGGGGCGGGGGCTTAAGCTCCTACGAGCAGTACTTC.

CDR3 protein: CATSDSREGETQYF. The CDR3 bases are TGTGCCACCAGTGATTCGCGGGAGGGAGAGACCCAGTACTTC. The rearrangement joins TRBV24-1 to TRBJ2-5; 9 bases are a match to TRBD2. V lost 2 bases and J lost 4; bases outside the gene matches: 1. The CDR3 length is 14 residues. Germline values: CDR1 KGHDR, CDR2 SFDVKD.

This clonotype has ten or more counts. V gene TRBV19 combines with J gene TRBJ2-5, with 8 bases matching TRBD1. CDR3 length equals 15 residues. Per the germline V gene, CDR1 is LNHDA and CDR2 is SQIVND (reference sequence). The V and J ends lost 5 bases and 5 bases, in that order; junction bases with no gene match: 10. The CDR3 bases are TGTGCCAGTAGTGCCCCCGGACAGGGCTTTGAGACCCAGTACTTC. The encoded protein is CASSAPGQGFETQYF.

The J gene is TRBJ2-7, the V gene TRBV2; 7 nucleotides agree with TRBD2. V shed 0 bases and J 5 bases; nucleotides not matched to a gene: 13. The CDR3 spans 17 residues. Looked up from germline, CDR1 is SNHLY and CDR2 is FYNNEI. CDR3 sequence: CASSEAPLGGGYDEQYF. The CDR3 nucleotides are TGTGCCAGCAGTGAAGCCCCTCTGGGGGGGGGGTACGACGAGCAGTACTTC.

Worth noting for this clonotype: This may arise from a read error, as a much more abundant clone is one base away. The J gene is TRBJ1-2, the V gene TRBV25-1, with a tentative D call TRBD1 (5 bases). Germline CDR1 is MGHDK and CDR2 is SYGVNS. Trimming took 9 bases from V and 4 from J, leaving 15 bases between them. This CDR3 has 13 amino acids. The chain's CDR3 is CARSRKGSYGYTF. The CDR3 DNA sequence: TGTGCCAGAAGTCGTAAGGGGAGCTATGGCTACACCTTC.

Here the CDR3 DNA reads TGTGCCAGCAGCTTAGACGACACTCGCGCTGAAGCTTTCTTT. This translates into CASSLDDTRAEAFF. V usage is TRBV7-8 and J usage is TRBJ1-1; D not resolved. V lost 1 base and J 6 bases, leaving 12 bases between the germline ends. The germline V gene encodes CDR1 SGHVS and CDR2 FQNEAQ. CDR3 length: 14 residues.

V gene TRBV27 combines with J gene TRBJ1-2; 8 positions match TRBD1. The CDR3 sequence is 16 residues long. V was clipped by 2 bases and J by 6 bases; unmatched bases: 11. Germline-derived CDR1 and CDR2 are MNHEY and SMNVEV (reference sequence). The CDR3 region has the DNA TGTGCCAGCAGTTTAGGGTCCGGGACAGGATTTAATGGCTACACCTTC. Its protein is CASSLGSGTGFNGYTF.

This clonotype was observed a handful of times. J is TRBJ1-1 and V is TRBV29-1; a possible D gene is TRBD1 (5 bases). The CDR3 contains 14 residues. Per germline, CDR1 SQVTM and CDR2 ANQGSEA. Trimming cost V 4 bases and J 4 bases, with 16 bases left between them. The CDR3 DNA sequence: TGCAGCGTTGGCGTCAGGGTCGGAGCCACTGAAGCTTTCTTT. This encodes CSVGVRVGATEAFF.

There are many counts of this clonotype. The V gene is TRBV5-1, the J gene TRBJ1-1, with D unclear. The germline V gene has CDR1 SGHRS and CDR2 YFSETQ. The CDR3 extends over 14 amino acids. Trimming took 1 base from V and 2 from J, leaving 9 bases between them. The CDR3 spells CASSLYGVNTEAFF. For the CDR3, the DNA is TGCGCCAGCAGCTTGTATGGGGTAAACACTGAAGCTTTCTTT. The whole variable domain, filled in from reference TRBV5-1 and TRBJ1-1, reads KAGVTQTPRYLIKTRGQQVTLSCSPISGHRSVSWYQQTPGQGLQFLFEYFSETQRNKGNFPGRFSGRQFSNSRSEMNVSTLELGDSALYLCASSLYGVNTEAFFGQGTRLTVV.

The sample holds many counts of this clonotype. V and J are TRBV2 and TRBJ2-2; 7 bases match TRBD2. With 6 bases clipped from V and 4 bases from J, the junction kept 5 bases outside the gene matches. The CDR3 totals 14 residues. Germline V gene data show CDR1 as SNHLY and CDR2 as FYNNEI. As DNA, the CDR3 is TGTGCCAGCAGACTCCGCGGGAGCACCGGGGAGCTGTTTTTT. It yields the protein CASRLRGSTGELFF.

The table lists this clonotype with a few counts. The chain uses TRBV19 and TRBJ1-2; a possible D gene is TRBD1 (5 bases). CDR3 length equals 11 residues. Trimming stripped 6 bases from V and 8 bases from J, with 10 bases between. Germline values: CDR1 LNHDA, CDR2 SQIVND (reference sequence). DNA for the CDR3: TGTGCCAGTAGATGGGGCGGCGGCTACACCTTC. Translating it yields CASRWGGGYTF.

The CDR3: CASSQTGQRDDGYTF. The CDR3 region has the DNA TGCGCCAGCAGCCAGACAGGACAGCGGGACGATGGCTACACCTTC. V gene TRBV4-1 combines with J gene TRBJ1-2, with D perhaps matching TRBD1 (6 bases). The CDR3 contains 15 residues. The V end lost 3 bases, the J end lost 6 bases, and 17 bases lay between the germline ends. CDR1 and CDR2 from the germline V gene are MGHRA and YSYEKL.